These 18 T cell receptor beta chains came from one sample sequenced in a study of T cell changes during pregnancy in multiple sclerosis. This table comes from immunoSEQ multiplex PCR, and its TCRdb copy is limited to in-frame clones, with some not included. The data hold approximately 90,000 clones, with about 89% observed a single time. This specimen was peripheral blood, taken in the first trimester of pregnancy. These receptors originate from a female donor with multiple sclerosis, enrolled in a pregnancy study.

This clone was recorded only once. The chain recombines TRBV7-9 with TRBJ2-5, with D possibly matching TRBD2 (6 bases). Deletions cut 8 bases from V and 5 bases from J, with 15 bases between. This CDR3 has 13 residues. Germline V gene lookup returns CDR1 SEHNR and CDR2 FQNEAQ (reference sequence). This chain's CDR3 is CASRGRGLETQYF. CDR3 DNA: TGTGCCAGCCGTGGGCGGGGATTGGAGACCCAGTACTTC.

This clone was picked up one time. In nucleotides, the CDR3 is TGTGCCAGCAGTGGCCGGGGGGAGTTTGTTTACAATGAGCAGTTCTTC. Translated, it gives CASSGRGEFVYNEQFF. This sequence joins TRBV2 and TRBJ2-1; 7 nucleotides match TRBD2. CDR3 length: 16 amino acids. The ends lost 4 bases at V and 4 bases at J; junction bases unmatched: 10. Germline V gives CDR1 SNHLY, CDR2 FYNNEI.

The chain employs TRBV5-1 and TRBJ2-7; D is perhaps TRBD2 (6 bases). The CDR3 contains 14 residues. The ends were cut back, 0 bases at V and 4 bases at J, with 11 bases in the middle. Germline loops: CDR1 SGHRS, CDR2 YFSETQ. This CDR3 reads CASSLAGSSYEQYF. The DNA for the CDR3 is TGCGCCAGCAGCTTGGCCGGGAGTTCTTACGAGCAGTACTTC.

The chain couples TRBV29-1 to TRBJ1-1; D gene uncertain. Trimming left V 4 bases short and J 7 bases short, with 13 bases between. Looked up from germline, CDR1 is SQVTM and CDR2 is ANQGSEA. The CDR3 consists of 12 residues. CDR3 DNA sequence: TGCAGCGTTGTCACGGGGTCGGGTGAAGCTTTCTTT. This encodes CSVVTGSGEAFF.

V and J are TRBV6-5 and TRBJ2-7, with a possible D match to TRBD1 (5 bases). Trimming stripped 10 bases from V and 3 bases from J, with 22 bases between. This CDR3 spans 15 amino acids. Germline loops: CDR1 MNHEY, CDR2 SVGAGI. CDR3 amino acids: CAIQRGWSPIYEQYF. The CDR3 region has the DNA TGTGCCATACAAAGGGGCTGGAGCCCTATCTACGAGCAGTACTTC.

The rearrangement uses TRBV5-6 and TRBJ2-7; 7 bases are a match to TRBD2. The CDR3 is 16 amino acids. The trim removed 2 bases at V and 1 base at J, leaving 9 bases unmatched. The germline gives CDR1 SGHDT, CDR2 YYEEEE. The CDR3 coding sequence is TGTGCCAGCAGCTTTGGAGGCGGGGGTTCATCCTACGAGCAGTACTTC. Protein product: CASSFGGGGSSYEQYF.

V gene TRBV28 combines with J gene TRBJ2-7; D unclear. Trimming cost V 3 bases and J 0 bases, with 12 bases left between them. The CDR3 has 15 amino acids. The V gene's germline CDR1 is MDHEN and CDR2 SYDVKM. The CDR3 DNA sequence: TGTGCCAGCAGTTTGTCTATAGATCTCTCCTACGAGCAGTACTTC. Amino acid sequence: CASSLSIDLSYEQYF.

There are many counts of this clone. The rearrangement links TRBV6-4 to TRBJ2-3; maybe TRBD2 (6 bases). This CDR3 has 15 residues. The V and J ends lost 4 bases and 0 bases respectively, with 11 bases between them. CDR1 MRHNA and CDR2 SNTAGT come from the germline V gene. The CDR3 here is CASSVDSGSTDTQYF. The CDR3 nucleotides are TGTGCCAGCAGTGTGGATAGCGGTAGCACAGATACGCAGTATTTT.

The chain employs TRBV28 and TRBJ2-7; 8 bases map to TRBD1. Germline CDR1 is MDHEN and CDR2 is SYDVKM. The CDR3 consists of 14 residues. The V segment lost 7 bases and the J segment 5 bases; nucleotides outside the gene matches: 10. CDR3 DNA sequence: TGTGCCAGCATCTCTACAGGGGGTCCGAACGAGCAGTACTTC. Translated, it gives CASISTGGPNEQYF.

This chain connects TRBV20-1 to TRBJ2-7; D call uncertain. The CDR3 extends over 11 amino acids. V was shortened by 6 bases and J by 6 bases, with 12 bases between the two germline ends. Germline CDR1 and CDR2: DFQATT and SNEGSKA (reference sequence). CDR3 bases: TGCAGTGCCGCAACTAACCTCGAGCAGTACTTC. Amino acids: CSAATNLEQYF.

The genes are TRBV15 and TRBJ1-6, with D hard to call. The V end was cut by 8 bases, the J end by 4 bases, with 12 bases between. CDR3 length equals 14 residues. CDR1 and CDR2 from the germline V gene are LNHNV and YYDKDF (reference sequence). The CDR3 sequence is CATAEPGYNSPLHF. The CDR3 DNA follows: TGTGCCACCGCGGAACCCGGTTATAATTCACCCCTCCACTTT.

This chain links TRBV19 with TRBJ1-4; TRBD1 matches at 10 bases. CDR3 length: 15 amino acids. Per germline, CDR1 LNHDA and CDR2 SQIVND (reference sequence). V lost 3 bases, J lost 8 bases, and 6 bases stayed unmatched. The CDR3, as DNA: TGTGCCAGTAGTATGCCGGGACAGGGGTCCGAAAAACTGTTTTTT. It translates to CASSMPGQGSEKLFF.

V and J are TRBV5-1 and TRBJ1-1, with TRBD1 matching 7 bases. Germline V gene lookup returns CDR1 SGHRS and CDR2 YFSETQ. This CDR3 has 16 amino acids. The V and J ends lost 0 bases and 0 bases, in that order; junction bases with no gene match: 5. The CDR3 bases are TGCGCCAGCAGCTTGGGGGGACAGTCAATGAACACTGAAGCTTTCTTT. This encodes CASSLGGQSMNTEAFF. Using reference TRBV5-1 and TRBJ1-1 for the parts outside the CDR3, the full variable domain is KAGVTQTPRYLIKTRGQQVTLSCSPISGHRSVSWYQQTPGQGLQFLFEYFSETQRNKGNFPGRFSGRQFSNSRSEMNVSTLELGDSALYLCASSLGGQSMNTEAFFGQGTRLTVV.

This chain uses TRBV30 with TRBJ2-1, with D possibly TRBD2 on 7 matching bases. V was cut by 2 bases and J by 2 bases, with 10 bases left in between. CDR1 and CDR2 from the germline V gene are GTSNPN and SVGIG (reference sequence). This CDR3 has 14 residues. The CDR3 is CAWSRGGAYNEQFF. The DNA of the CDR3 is TGTGCCTGGAGTCGAGGGGGGGCCTACAATGAGCAGTTCTTC.

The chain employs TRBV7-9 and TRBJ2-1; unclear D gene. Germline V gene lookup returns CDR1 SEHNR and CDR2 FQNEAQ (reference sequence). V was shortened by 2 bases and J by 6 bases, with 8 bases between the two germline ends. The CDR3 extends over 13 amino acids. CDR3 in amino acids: CASSLSAPNEQFF. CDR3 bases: TGTGCCAGCAGCTTAAGCGCCCCCAATGAGCAGTTCTTC.

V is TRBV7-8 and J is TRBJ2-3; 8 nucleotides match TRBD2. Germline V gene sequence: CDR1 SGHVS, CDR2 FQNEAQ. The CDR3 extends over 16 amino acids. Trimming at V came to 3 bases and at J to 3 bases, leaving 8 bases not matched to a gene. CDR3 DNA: TGTGCCAGCAGCTTTCTGACGGGAGGGCCGACAGATACGCAGTATTTT. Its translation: CASSFLTGGPTDTQYF.

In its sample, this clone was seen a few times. The CDR3 protein is CASGLWSRGRMYEQYF. In DNA form, the CDR3 reads TGTGCTAGTGGTTTGTGGTCCAGAGGTAGGATGTACGAGCAGTACTTC. This chain links TRBV12-5 with TRBJ2-7; D ambiguous. From germline, CDR1 is LGHNT and CDR2 FRNRAP. V was clipped by 2 bases and J by 4 bases, with 18 bases between them. The CDR3 runs to 16 residues.

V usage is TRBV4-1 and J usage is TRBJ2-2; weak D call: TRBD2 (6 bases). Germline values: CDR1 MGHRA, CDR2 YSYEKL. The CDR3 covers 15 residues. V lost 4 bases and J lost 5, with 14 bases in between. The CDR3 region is CASSPVGRRTGELFF. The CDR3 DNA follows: TGCGCCAGCAGCCCAGTCGGGAGACGTACCGGGGAGCTGTTTTTT.